Described below is a single T cell receptor beta chain sequence and its context. Antigen: not known. The data originate from a study of T cell responses to AZD1222 COVID-19 vaccine. Study-wide findings and caveats: All repertoire sampling was performed exclusively after the peak T cell response.

Germline values: CDR1 SQVTM, CDR2 ANQGSEA. With 5 bases clipped from V and 5 bases from J, the junction kept 4 bases outside the gene matches. CDR3 size: 13 residues. The method was immunoSEQ multiplex PCR; TCRdb's version includes in-frame clones alone and lacks a portion of them. The sample has around 260,000 clones, 85% to 95% seen once. The chain couples TRBV29-1 to TRBJ2-7; 12 bases match TRBD1. The sequence derives from an adult in good health. Sequenced material: peripheral blood, taken on day 0 of AZD1222 vaccination. The CDR3 nucleotides are TGCAGCGTTAAGGGACAGGGGGCCCACGAGCAGTACTTC. It specifies CSVKGQGAHEQYF.